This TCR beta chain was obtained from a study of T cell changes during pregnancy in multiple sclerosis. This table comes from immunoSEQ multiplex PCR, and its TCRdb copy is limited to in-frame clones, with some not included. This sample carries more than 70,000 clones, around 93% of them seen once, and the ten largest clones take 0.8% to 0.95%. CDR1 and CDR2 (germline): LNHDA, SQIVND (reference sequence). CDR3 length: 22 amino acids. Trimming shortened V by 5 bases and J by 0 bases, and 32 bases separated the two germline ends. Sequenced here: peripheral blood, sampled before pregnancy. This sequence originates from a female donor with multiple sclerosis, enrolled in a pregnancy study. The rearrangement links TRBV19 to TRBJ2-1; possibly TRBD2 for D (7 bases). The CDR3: CASSWDTMEWTRRRFSYNEQFF. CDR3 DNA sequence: TGTGCCAGTAGTTGGGACACAATGGAATGGACTAGGAGGCGGTTCTCCTACAATGAGCAGTTCTTC.